What follows are 32 T cell receptor beta chains derived from one specimen sequenced in a study of OX40 agonist ivuxolimab in advanced cancers. Data came from immunoSEQ multiplex PCR; TCRdb stores just in-frame clones and leaves some out. The sample lists more than 55,000 clones; about four fifths were seen once. The source material was CD4+ or CD8+ T cells sorted from blood, sampled in a trial of the OX40 agonist ivuxolimab. These receptors were collected from an adult with an advanced solid tumor such as melanoma, head and neck, liver or kidney cancer.

In this sample, this clone turned up once. This chain uses TRBV7-9 with TRBJ2-7; weak D call: TRBD2 (5 bases). The ends were cut back, 0 bases at V and 3 bases at J, with 9 bases in the middle. Germline CDR1 SEHNR, CDR2 FQNEAQ (reference sequence). This CDR3 has 14 residues. The DNA of the CDR3 is TGTGCCAGCAGCTTAGCGGGAGTCGACTACGAGCAGTACTTC. It is translated as CASSLAGVDYEQYF.

The CDR3 DNA reads as TGTGCCAGCAGTTCACCCCGGGTAACCTACAATGAGCAGTTCTTC. It translates to CASSSPRVTYNEQFF. V and J are TRBV7-9 and TRBJ2-1; D not resolved. The CDR3 covers 15 residues. Germline loops: CDR1 SEHNR, CDR2 FQNEAQ (reference sequence). V dropped 6 bases and J dropped 2 bases, with 14 bases sitting between them. Supplemented by reference TRBV7-9 and TRBJ2-1, the full variable domain reads DTGVSQNPRHKITKRGQNVTFRCDPISEHNRLYWYRQTLGQGPEFLTYFQNEAQLEKSRLLSDRFSAERPKGSFSTLEIQRTEQGDSAMYLCASSSPRVTYNEQFFGPGTRLTVL.

The rearrangement joins TRBV11-2 to TRBJ2-2; D perhaps matches TRBD2 (7 bases). V gave up 1 base and J gave up 5 bases, with 14 bases separating them. Germline CDR1 SGHAT, CDR2 FQNNGV. The CDR3 totals 16 residues. CDR3 residues: CASSLVGGRWTGELFF. In DNA form, the CDR3 reads TGTGCCAGCAGCTTAGTCGGGGGGCGTTGGACCGGGGAGCTGTTTTTT.

The chain links TRBV2 to TRBJ2-3; D possibly matches TRBD1 or TRBD2 (6 bases each). The V end was cut by 6 bases, the J end by 5 bases, with 9 bases between. Germline assignment: CDR1 SNHLY and CDR2 FYNNEI. This CDR3 region has 12 residues. DNA for the CDR3: TGTGCCAGCAGAGGAGGGGGAGATACGCAGTATTTT. It translates to CASRGGGDTQYF.

The chain joins TRBV5-4 to TRBJ2-3, with D tentatively TRBD2 (6 bases). The CDR3 sequence is 14 residues long. The germline gives CDR1 SGHNT, CDR2 YYREEE (reference sequence). Deletions cut 7 bases from V and 0 bases from J, with 12 bases between. CDR3 loop: CASSGVLSTDTQYF. As DNA, the CDR3 is TGTGCCAGCTCGGGGGTTCTTAGCACAGATACGCAGTATTTT.

The chain combines TRBV19 with TRBJ2-2; 9 bases align to TRBD1. CDR3 size: 18 residues. V lost 3 bases to trimming and J lost 1 base; unmatched junction nucleotides: 9. Germline V gene lookup returns CDR1 LNHDA and CDR2 SQIVND (reference sequence). The CDR3 loop reads CASSIKTSDRGNTGELFF. CDR3 sequence (DNA): TGTGCCAGTAGTATTAAAACCTCGGACAGGGGGAACACCGGGGAGCTGTTTTTT.

The rearrangement joins TRBV29-1 to TRBJ2-7; 13 bases align to TRBD2. J lost 6 bases, V lost 4 bases, and 3 bases had no gene match. Germline CDR1 is SQVTM and CDR2 is ANQGSEA. This CDR3 has 13 residues. This CDR3 reads CSVVWTSGSEQYF. For the CDR3, the DNA is TGCAGCGTTGTTTGGACTAGCGGGAGCGAGCAGTACTTC.

This sequence joins TRBV19 and TRBJ2-1, with 10 positions matching TRBD2. CDR1 is LNHDA and CDR2 is SQIVND in the germline V gene (reference sequence). Germline trimming cut 2 bases from V and 3 bases from J; bases unmatched to any gene: 4. This CDR3 comprises 16 residues. CDR3 loop: CASSITSGDIYNEQFF. The CDR3 DNA is TGTGCCAGTAGTATAACTAGCGGGGACATCTACAATGAGCAGTTCTTC.

V gene TRBV30 combines with J gene TRBJ1-5; 7 positions agree with TRBD1. Per germline, CDR1 GTSNPN and CDR2 SVGIG (reference sequence). The CDR3 length is 16 residues. V shed 1 base and J 11 bases; nucleotides not matched to a gene: 17. This CDR3 is CAWSAGETGDVAAQHF. CDR3 coding DNA: TGTGCCTGGAGTGCAGGAGAAACAGGGGACGTCGCAGCCCAGCATTTT. The full variable domain, in which reference TRBV30 and TRBJ1-5 provide the parts outside the CDR3, is SQTIHQWPATLVQPVGSPLSLECTVEGTSNPNLYWYRQAAGRGLQLLFYSVGIGQISSEVPQNLSASRPQDRQFILSSKKLLLSDSGFYLCAWSAGETGDVAAQHFGDGTRLSIL.

This rearrangement joins TRBV7-6 to TRBJ2-5, with a weak D call TRBD2 (6 bases). Germline lookup yields CDR1 SGHVS and CDR2 FNYEAQ. Trimming stripped 4 bases from V and 5 bases from J, with 11 bases between. This CDR3 region has 13 residues. The CDR3 DNA reads TGTGCCAGCAGCTCGGGGGTTCGGGAGACCCAGTACTTC. Encoded protein: CASSSGVRETQYF.

The chain uses TRBV11-2 and TRBJ2-7; TRBD2 matches at 8 bases. From germline, CDR1 is SGHAT and CDR2 FQNNGV. The CDR3 length is 15 residues. Losses at the gene ends were 5 bases for V and 1 base for J; bases not matched to a gene: 7. CDR3 DNA: TGTGCCAGCAGCCGAGGACTAGCCAATTCCTACGAGCAGTACTTC. Its translation is CASSRGLANSYEQYF.

The J gene is TRBJ2-3, the V gene TRBV29-1; tentatively, D is TRBD2 (6 bases). Trimming took off 4 bases at V and 2 bases at J, with 19 bases between the two ends. Germline V gene lookup returns CDR1 SQVTM and CDR2 ANQGSEA. The CDR3 is 16 amino acids. CDR3 nucleotide sequence: TGCAGCGTTGTAGGTTATGCGGGGTTTTCCACAGATACGCAGTATTTT. It codes for CSVVGYAGFSTDTQYF.

This clone has only one observation. The J gene is TRBJ2-7, the V gene TRBV4-1, with D uncertain. V lost 1 base and J lost 0, with 13 bases in between. The CDR3 totals 16 residues. CDR1 and CDR2 from the germline V gene are MGHRA and YSYEKL. The CDR3 spells CASSQVSLSSSYEQYF. CDR3 DNA sequence: TGCGCCAGCAGCCAAGTCTCTTTGTCCAGCTCCTACGAGCAGTACTTC.

V usage is TRBV4-2 and J usage is TRBJ2-3, with 9 bases identical to TRBD2. Germline values: CDR1 LGHNA, CDR2 YNFKEQ. The CDR3 spans 16 residues. The V gene end was trimmed by 1 base and the J gene end by 4 bases; junction bases not matched to a gene: 6. CDR3 in amino acids: CASSQVAGGVSDTQYF. For the CDR3, the DNA is TGTGCCAGCAGCCAAGTTGCGGGGGGGGTATCAGATACGCAGTATTTT.

V usage is TRBV4-1 and J usage is TRBJ2-1; D is undetermined. Trimming took off 0 bases at V and 8 bases at J, with 11 bases between the two ends. Germline CDR1 MGHRA, CDR2 YSYEKL. CDR3 size: 14 residues. The CDR3 DNA reads TGCGCCAGCAGCCAAGAACCCCGCGGCGATGAGCAGTTCTTC. Translating it yields CASSQEPRGDEQFF.

The V call is TRBV9, the J call TRBJ1-1, with a weak D call TRBD1 (5 bases). Between the trimmed V and J ends, which lost 5 bases and 0 bases, there was a span of 14 bases. The CDR3 consists of 15 residues. Per germline, CDR1 SGDLS and CDR2 YYNGEE. CDR3 in amino acids: CASSLLTGVNTEAFF. In DNA form, the CDR3 reads TGTGCCAGCAGTCTCCTAACAGGTGTGAACACTGAAGCTTTCTTT.

The rearrangement uses TRBV4-1 and TRBJ1-5; D is uncertain. V was cut by 0 bases and J by 4 bases, with 10 bases left in between. Germline V lookup: CDR1 MGHRA, CDR2 YSYEKL. The CDR3 has 15 residues. CDR3 region: CASSQDPLRNQPQHF. CDR3 DNA: TGCGCCAGCAGCCAAGATCCCCTTAGAAATCAGCCCCAGCATTTT.

The V and J genes are TRBV2 and TRBJ2-1; 7 nucleotides line up with TRBD2. The CDR3 loop spans 15 amino acids. Germline trimming cut 4 bases from V and 5 bases from J; bases unmatched to any gene: 8. Germline assignment: CDR1 SNHLY and CDR2 FYNNEI. This CDR3 reads CASSGGLAENNEQFF. The CDR3 DNA follows: TGTGCCAGCAGTGGCGGTCTAGCGGAAAACAATGAGCAGTTCTTC.

This clone was seen a handful of times. V usage is TRBV2 and J usage is TRBJ2-5; no reliable D call. V lost 6 bases and J lost 1, with 15 bases in between. The CDR3 contains 15 residues. CDR1 and CDR2 from the germline V gene are SNHLY and FYNNEI. The CDR3, as DNA: TGTGCCAGCAGCCCGTTCGTGAAGCCCCAAGAGACCCAGTACTTC. This translates into CASSPFVKPQETQYF. Supplemented by reference TRBV2 and TRBJ2-5, the full variable domain reads EPEVTQTPSHQVTQMGQEVILRCVPISNHLYFYWYRQILGQKVEFLVSFYNNEISEKSEIFDDQFSVERPDGSNFTLKIRSTKLEDSAMYFCASSPFVKPQETQYFGPGTRLLVL.

V is TRBV6-5 and J is TRBJ2-3, with 7 nucleotides matching TRBD2. Germline V gives CDR1 MNHEY, CDR2 SVGAGI. J was trimmed by 8 bases and V by 0 bases; bases with no gene match: 5. This CDR3 has 14 amino acids. CDR3 region: CASSYSTSVGTQYF. The CDR3 coding sequence is TGTGCCAGCAGTTACTCTACTAGCGTTGGTACGCAGTATTTT.

The chain carries TRBV13 and TRBJ2-7; perhaps TRBD1 as D (5 bases). From germline, CDR1 is PRHDT and CDR2 FYEKMQ (reference sequence). V was trimmed by 1 base and J by 5 bases, leaving 9 bases between them. The CDR3 is 13 amino acids. DNA for the CDR3: TGTGCCAGCAGCTTAGAGGGGTACCACGAGCAGTACTTC. As protein: CASSLEGYHEQYF.

J is TRBJ2-1 and V is TRBV10-1, with TRBD2 matching 11 bases. Per germline, CDR1 WNHNN and CDR2 SYGVQD (reference sequence). After removal of 5 bases from V and 8 bases from J, the junction contained 8 bases not matched to a gene. The CDR3 runs 15 residues. The CDR3 loop reads CASSFTSGRPDEQFF. The DNA of the CDR3 is TGCGCCAGCAGTTTTACTAGCGGGAGACCCGATGAGCAGTTCTTC.

J is TRBJ1-1 and V is TRBV6-6; 7 bases match TRBD1. This CDR3 has 15 amino acids. Germline CDR1 reads MNHNY; CDR2 reads SVGAGI (reference sequence). Unmatched junction bases numbered 11, after V lost 4 bases and J lost 6 bases. CDR3 nucleotides: TGTGCCAGCAGTTCTACGACAGGGCGGCGGGCTGAAGCTTTCTTT. Translation gives CASSSTTGRRAEAFF.

The DNA of the CDR3 is TGTGCCAGCAGCTTGGGGGCAGCCAGCTCCTACGAGCAGTACTTC. It yields the protein CASSLGAASSYEQYF. The chain combines TRBV5-6 with TRBJ2-7; D uncertain. Trimming removed 0 bases from V and 0 bases from J, with 10 bases in between. The V gene's germline CDR1 is SGHDT and CDR2 YYEEEE. The CDR3 length is 15 residues.

The chain has TRBV30 and TRBJ1-2; D call uncertain. This CDR3 contains 13 residues. Trimming took 0 bases from V and 2 from J, leaving 7 bases between them. Germline CDR1 reads GTSNPN; CDR2 reads SVGIG (reference sequence). CDR3 amino acids: CAWSVFGNYGYTF. CDR3 bases: TGTGCCTGGAGTGTATTCGGGAACTATGGCTACACCTTC.

The chain uses TRBV2 and TRBJ2-6; maybe TRBD1 (6 bases). Germline values: CDR1 SNHLY, CDR2 FYNNEI. The CDR3 has 14 residues. Between the trimmed V and J ends, which lost 10 bases and 0 bases, there was a span of 10 bases. The CDR3 bases are TGTGCCAAACAGGGACACTCTGGGGCCAACGTCCTGACTTTC. Protein sequence: CAKQGHSGANVLTF.

This clone was picked up one time. This chain joins TRBV18 and TRBJ2-3; TRBD2 matches at 10 bases. V trimming: 3 bases; J trimming: 1 base; junction bases outside the gene matches: 4. Germline V gene sequence: CDR1 KGHSH, CDR2 LQKENI. The CDR3 has 16 residues. In nucleotides, the CDR3 is TGTGCCAGCTCACCGCTAGCGGGGGCCCGCACAGATACGCAGTATTTT. Translation: CASSPLAGARTDTQYF.

The rearrangement uses TRBV6-1 and TRBJ1-5; D is undetermined. Trimming left V 3 bases short and J 0 bases short, with 9 bases between. CDR1 and CDR2 from the germline V gene are MNHNS and SASEGT. There are 15 residues in the CDR3. CDR3 DNA sequence: TGTGCCAGCAGTGACGTTTTTGATAGCAATCAGCCCCAGCATTTT. Translated: CASSDVFDSNQPQHF.

This chain joins TRBV2 and TRBJ1-5; tentative D call: TRBD1 (5 bases). CDR1 SNHLY and CDR2 FYNNEI come from the germline V gene. The CDR3 is 17 residues long. The V and J ends lost 0 bases and 0 bases respectively, with 12 bases between them. CDR3 amino acids: CASSEAGRGYSNQPQHF. In DNA, the CDR3 is TGTGCCAGCAGTGAAGCTGGGAGGGGATATAGCAATCAGCCCCAGCATTTT.

The rearrangement uses TRBV7-9 and TRBJ1-5; D ambiguous. Germline V gives CDR1 SEHNR, CDR2 FQNEAQ (reference sequence). V was clipped by 5 bases and J by 0 bases, with 2 bases between them. CDR3 size: 12 residues. CDR3 sequence reads: CASSHSNQPQHF. CDR3 coding DNA: TGTGCCAGCAGCCATAGCAATCAGCCCCAGCATTTT.

V is TRBV16 and J is TRBJ2-1, with no clear D. V shed 2 bases and J shed 5 bases, with 7 bases lying between them. The CDR3 length is 13 residues. In germline, CDR1 is KGHSY, CDR2 FQNENV. The CDR3 region has the DNA TGTGCCAGCAGCCAAGGTCAGAACAATGAGCAGTTCTTC. Its protein is CASSQGQNNEQFF.

The chain recombines TRBV2 with TRBJ1-2; D not resolved. The V end lost 2 bases, the J end lost 4 bases, and 8 bases lay between the germline ends. In germline, CDR1 is SNHLY, CDR2 FYNNEI. The CDR3 runs 13 residues. CDR3 residues: CASSERLGYGYTF. The CDR3 DNA follows: TGTGCCAGCAGTGAAAGGTTGGGCTATGGCTACACCTTC.